This note documents a single T cell receptor (beta chain) sequence. Residents of approximately 25 US areas, aged roughly 18 to 90 years, made up the participants. Cohort 3 donors were reported recovered after two negative PCRs, clearance, or symptom resolution. TCRdb's table, derived via immunoSEQ multiplex PCR, lists solely in-frame clones and lacks some. The table includes a few hundred thousand clones, more than 75% detected once. The sample belongs to a study of blood T cell repertoires in COVID-19. Study-wide background: COVID-19 samples from acute and convalescent phases originated in the United States, Italy and Spain. PBMCs, B-cell-depleted T cells, or T cells were the source of the cDNA or gDNA that made up the material.

J lost 4 bases, V lost 1 base, and 3 bases had no gene match. Germline CDR1 reads MGHRA; CDR2 reads YSYEKL. This CDR3 region has 15 residues. This clonotype was obtained from a woman under 30 who had recovered from COVID-19. The chain has TRBV4-1 and TRBJ1-3; 8 positions agree with TRBD1. Input material: PBMCs or T cells enriched from blood (not recorded which). CDR3 bases: TGCGCCAGCAGCCAAGCAGGGGGCTTAGGAAACACCATATATTTT. Its protein product is CASSQAGGLGNTIYF.